Listed here are 22 T cell receptor beta chains from one sample, sequenced in a study of blood T cell repertoires in COVID-19. TCRdb's copy holds only in-frame clones and misses some; the assay was immunoSEQ multiplex PCR. The sample includes approximately 170,000 clones, around 81% seen only once; the top ten take approximately 10%. The sample taken for sequencing was peripheral blood. All receptors come from a man in his 70s with active or convalescent COVID-19.

V is TRBV7-8 and J is TRBJ2-7; weak D call: TRBD1 (5 bases). The CDR3 is 15 residues long. V shed 5 bases and J shed 4 bases, with 18 bases lying between them. Germline V gene sequence: CDR1 SGHVS, CDR2 FQNEAQ. The CDR3 sequence: CASSTPSTRTYEQYF. The CDR3 region has the DNA TGTGCCAGCAGCACCCCCTCGACTCGGACATACGAGCAGTACTTC.

The J gene is TRBJ2-5, the V gene TRBV18, with 10 bases that match TRBD2. Germline loops: CDR1 KGHSH, CDR2 LQKENI. The trim removed 0 bases at V and 4 bases at J, leaving 8 bases unmatched. This CDR3 has 17 amino acids. CDR3 in amino acids: CASSPPFERGGRETQYF. For the CDR3, the DNA is TGTGCCAGCTCACCACCGTTCGAGCGGGGGGGCAGAGAGACCCAGTACTTC.

The chain uses TRBV18 and TRBJ2-1; 11 bases map to TRBD2. The CDR3 length is 18 residues. Germline CDR1 is KGHSH and CDR2 is LQKENI. V gave up 0 bases and J gave up 6 bases; unmatched junction bases: 10. In nucleotides, the CDR3 is TGTGCCAGCTCACCACCTGTCGTTATGACTAGCGGGATCAATGAGCAGTTCTTC. Translated, it gives CASSPPVVMTSGINEQFF.

This chain joins TRBV18 and TRBJ1-2; 10 positions match TRBD1. Trimming took 3 bases from V and 3 from J; bases not matched to a gene: 4. This CDR3 is 15 amino acids long. Germline V gene lookup returns CDR1 KGHSH and CDR2 LQKENI. The CDR3 DNA reads as TGTGCCAGCTCACCCGGGACAGGGGTCGACTATGGCTACACCTTC. The encoded protein is CASSPGTGVDYGYTF.

The chain has TRBV2 and TRBJ2-3; D unclear. The CDR3 is made up of 13 amino acids. The germline CDR1 and CDR2 sequences are SNHLY and FYNNEI. Trimming left V 7 bases short and J 2 bases short, with 10 bases between. The CDR3 DNA sequence: TGTGCCAGCACGGGTATCGACACAGATACGCAGTATTTT. Its translation: CASTGIDTDTQYF.

The J gene is TRBJ2-1, the V gene TRBV14, with a weak D call TRBD2 (5 bases). The CDR3 runs to 13 residues. Germline CDR1 reads SGHDN; CDR2 reads FVKESK. The V end lost 4 bases, the J end lost 9 bases, and 13 bases lay between the germline ends. The CDR3 DNA reads TGTGCCAGCAGCCTGGTAGTAAGCGGTGAGCAGTTCTTC. Residues: CASSLVVSGEQFF.

V gene TRBV18 combines with J gene TRBJ2-3; a weak D match, TRBD2 (5 bases). This CDR3 region has 14 residues. Trimming shortened V by 4 bases and J by 4 bases, and 12 bases separated the two germline ends. The germline V gene encodes CDR1 KGHSH and CDR2 LQKENI. CDR3 nucleotide sequence: TGTGCCAGCTCACTGAACCGGCGGGCAGATACGCAGTATTTT. It encodes CASSLNRRADTQYF.

V and J are TRBV6-5 and TRBJ1-5; 9 positions match TRBD1. Germline loops: CDR1 MNHEY, CDR2 SVGAGI. The CDR3 loop spans 14 amino acids. With 8 bases clipped from V and 5 bases from J, the junction kept 7 bases outside the gene matches. The CDR3 bases are TGTGCCAGCCACAGGGGGCGAGACGATCAGCCCCAGCATTTT. It is translated as CASHRGRDDQPQHF.

The gene calls are TRBV9 and TRBJ2-7; TRBD2 matches at 11 bases. Germline V gene data show CDR1 as SGDLS and CDR2 as YYNGEE. The CDR3 extends over 19 amino acids. V was pared by 0 bases and J by 3 bases, with 14 bases of the junction left unmatched. The CDR3 bases are TGTGCCAGCAGCGTAGGGGCGGGAACTAGCGGGAGCCAGATCTACGAGCAGTACTTC. It yields the protein CASSVGAGTSGSQIYEQYF.

This chain connects TRBV27 to TRBJ2-3; D not certain. Between the trimmed V and J ends, which lost 4 bases and 2 bases, there was a span of 4 bases. CDR1 and CDR2 (germline): MNHEY, SMNVEV (reference sequence). This CDR3 has 12 amino acids. CDR3 DNA: TGTGCCAGCAGTTCTACCACAGATACGCAGTATTTT. It is translated as CASSSTTDTQYF.

The V call is TRBV28, the J call TRBJ1-2; no firm D call. Trimming left V 5 bases short and J 1 base short, with 14 bases between. The CDR3 has 15 amino acids. Germline values: CDR1 MDHEN, CDR2 SYDVKM. CDR3: CASSPPGLGNYGYTF. CDR3 sequence (DNA): TGTGCCAGCAGTCCCCCCGGGTTGGGTAACTATGGCTACACCTTC.

The rearrangement uses TRBV15 and TRBJ1-4; D is undetermined. The CDR3 sequence is 13 residues long. The V and J ends lost 1 base and 5 bases respectively, with 5 bases between them. Germline V gives CDR1 LNHNV, CDR2 YYDKDF (reference sequence). CDR3 loop: CATSRVPNEKLFF. In DNA form, the CDR3 reads TGTGCCACCAGCAGAGTCCCGAATGAAAAACTGTTTTTT.

This chain connects TRBV5-6 to TRBJ2-7; weak D call: TRBD1 (6 bases). With 4 bases removed from V and 2 bases from J, the gap between germline ends came to 13 bases. Germline V lookup: CDR1 SGHDT, CDR2 YYEEEE. The CDR3 consists of 14 residues. CDR3 sequence: CASSVYRAPYEQYF. CDR3 in DNA: TGTGCCAGCAGCGTATACAGGGCCCCCTACGAGCAGTACTTC.

This chain uses TRBV13 with TRBJ1-1; D gene ambiguous. V was clipped by 2 bases and J by 0 bases, with 13 bases between them. CDR1 and CDR2 (germline): PRHDT, FYEKMQ (reference sequence). The CDR3 extends over 16 amino acids. The CDR3 DNA reads as TGTGCCAGCAGCTTACGGGGTAGTGGGCTGAACACTGAAGCTTTCTTT. This sequence encodes CASSLRGSGLNTEAFF.

A few counts support this clone. This chain connects TRBV5-1 to TRBJ1-3; 8 positions match TRBD1. The CDR3 loop spans 18 amino acids. Germline values: CDR1 SGHRS, CDR2 YFSETQ. The trim removed 4 bases at V and 1 base at J, leaving 13 bases unmatched. Here the CDR3 DNA reads TGCGCCAGCAGCGCTCAGGGGGCAGCGGGTGGATCTGGAAACACCATATATTTT. Amino acid sequence: CASSAQGAAGGSGNTIYF.

The chain recombines TRBV24-1 with TRBJ2-7; a possible D gene is TRBD2 (5 bases). This CDR3 comprises 13 residues. Trimming took 1 base from V and 3 from J, leaving 6 bases between them. CDR1 and CDR2 (germline): KGHDR, SFDVKD. CDR3 coding DNA: TGTGCCACCAGTGATTTAGGAGGCTACGAGCAGTACTTC. It yields the protein CATSDLGGYEQYF.

The CDR3 reads CASSPGQGNTGELFF. Written as DNA, the CDR3 is TGCGCCAGCAGCCCGGGACAGGGGAACACCGGGGAGCTGTTTTTT. The gene calls are TRBV5-1 and TRBJ2-2, with 9 bases fitting TRBD1. Looked up from germline, CDR1 is SGHRS and CDR2 is YFSETQ. The V gene end was trimmed by 4 bases and the J gene end by 1 base; junction bases not matched to a gene: 2. The CDR3 is 15 amino acids.

This CDR3 reads CSVAIRDRRPNYGYTF. The CDR3 DNA sequence: TGCAGCGTTGCAATAAGGGACAGGAGACCTAACTATGGCTACACCTTC. This sequence joins TRBV29-1 and TRBJ1-2; 8 positions match TRBD1. Germline V gene lookup returns CDR1 SQVTM and CDR2 ANQGSEA. V lost 4 bases to trimming and J lost 0 bases; unmatched junction nucleotides: 10. The CDR3 is 16 amino acids.

This chain connects TRBV15 to TRBJ2-6; possible D gene TRBD2, 5 bases. CDR3 length: 15 residues. Germline CDR1 LNHNV, CDR2 YYDKDF (reference sequence). Trimming took off 0 bases at V and 4 bases at J, with 7 bases between the two ends. The CDR3 sequence: CATSREGSGANVLTF. The CDR3 region has the DNA TGTGCCACCAGCAGAGAAGGGAGCGGGGCCAACGTCCTGACTTTC.

The DNA for the CDR3 is TGTGCCAGCAGCCAGGAGAGGAACACTGAAGCTTTCTTT. It translates to CASSQERNTEAFF. This chain connects TRBV14 to TRBJ1-1; D unresolved. Trimming took off 3 bases at V and 1 base at J, with 6 bases between the two ends. CDR1 and CDR2 from the germline V gene are SGHDN and FVKESK. The CDR3 has 13 amino acids.

The V and J genes are TRBV28 and TRBJ2-7; D not certain. V dropped 5 bases and J dropped 2 bases, with 19 bases sitting between them. CDR1 and CDR2 (germline): MDHEN, SYDVKM. This CDR3 comprises 16 residues. CDR3 nucleotides: TGTGCCAGCAGTACCTACCCGAGAGGCGCAGCCTACGAGCAGTACTTC. Amino acids: CASSTYPRGAAYEQYF.

In nucleotides, the CDR3 is TGCGCCAGCAGCCGATCCGGGTCGGATGGCTACACCTTC. Its protein is CASSRSGSDGYTF. This chain links TRBV5-1 with TRBJ1-2; no definite D call. The V end lost 4 bases, the J end lost 6 bases, and 13 bases lay between the germline ends. CDR3 length equals 13 residues. Germline V gene lookup returns CDR1 SGHRS and CDR2 YFSETQ.